The present TCR beta chain was sequenced within a study of control samples from healthy donors and cancer patients. Data came from immunoSEQ multiplex PCR; TCRdb stores just in-frame clones and leaves some out. The sample has some 74,000 clones; 70% to 90% are singletons. The sequencing input was blood. The clonotype comes from a woman aged 45-59 years in good health.

CDR3 coding DNA: TGTGCCAGCAGGATGGGACAGTACACCGGGGAGCTGTTTTTT. Its translation: CASRMGQYTGELFF. V is TRBV6-5 and J is TRBJ2-2; the match to TRBD1 covers 7 bases. CDR1 is MNHEY, CDR2 SVGAGI, per germline. This CDR3 has 14 residues. V was pared by 6 bases and J by 3 bases, with 4 bases of the junction left unmatched.